These 8 T cell receptor beta chains were sequenced from one sample in a study of tumor-infiltrating lymphocytes in primary liver carcinoma. Starting material for RNA and DNA co-extraction consisted of about 20-30 mg of unsorted bulk tissue. Researchers generated TCR beta cDNA from about 450 ng of total RNA, relying on a constant-region primer. TCR beta libraries came from three nested multiplex PCR rounds using slightly modified ARM-PCR. TRBV1-TRBV30 forward primers and a C-beta reverse primer were used in the first two PCR rounds, which each ran for around 10 cycles. TCRdb re-analysed the multiplex PCR reads in MiXCR, keeping a single row per CDR3 protein. The data show some 190,000 distinct CDR3 sequences, with just under 85% seen just once and 15% to 20% held by the top ten. The source material was tumor tissue from primary liver carcinoma. The receptors stem from a man aged 35 to 55 with primary liver carcinoma and hepatitis B virus infection.

The rearrangement uses TRBV28 and TRBJ2-7; 12 nucleotides agree with TRBD2. The germline V gene encodes CDR1 MDHEN and CDR2 SYDVKM. The CDR3 covers 14 residues. The CDR3 DNA sequence: TGTGTCATCCTAGCGGGAGGGAGCTCCTACGAGCAGTACTTC. This encodes CVILAGGSSYEQYF.

Only one count was recorded for this clonotype. This CDR3 is missing its conserved last phenylalanine or tryptophan, likely due to a read error. This chain joins TRBV6-6 and TRBJ2-7; D gene ambiguous. CDR1 MNHNY and CDR2 SVGAGI come from the germline V gene (reference sequence). Trimming took 0 bases from V and 6 from J, leaving 12 bases between them. The CDR3 runs 14 residues. The CDR3 bases are TGTGCCAGCAGTTACTCTGGCAGGTTCTGCGAGCAGTACCTC. Its translation is CASSYSGRFCEQYL.

The sample holds one count of this clonotype. The J gene is TRBJ1-1, the V gene TRBV6-4; D is perhaps TRBD1 (6 bases). Deletions cut 5 bases from V and 7 bases from J, with 23 bases between. Germline V gene data show CDR1 as MRHNA and CDR2 as SNTAGT. The CDR3 runs 16 residues. CDR3 residues: CASSSGGGRSDSEAFF. Written as DNA, the CDR3 is TGTGCCAGCAGTTCGGGGGGGGGCCGGTCGGACAGTGAAGCTTTCTTT.

Notes on this clonotype: A much larger clone lies a single base off, so this may be a read error. The J gene is TRBJ1-5, the V gene TRBV30; 7 bases align to TRBD1. The V and J ends lost 1 base and 6 bases, in that order; junction bases with no gene match: 6. CDR1 GTSNPN and CDR2 SVGIG come from the germline V gene (reference sequence). This CDR3 contains 14 residues. DNA of the CDR3: TGTGCCTGGAGTGGGATAGGGGGCGGTCAGCCCCAGCATTTT. It translates to CAWSGIGGGQPQHF. Full variable domain (remainder filled in from reference TRBV30 and TRBJ1-5): SQTIHQWPATLVQPVGSPLSLECTVEGTSNPNLYWYRQAAGRGLQLLFYSVGIGQISSEVPQNLSASRPQDRQFILSSKKLLLSDSGFYLCAWSGIGGGQPQHFGDGTRLSIL.

For this clonotype: Without the conserved terminal phenylalanine or tryptophan, this CDR3 likely stems from a read error. Because the CDR3's place on the DNA is in doubt, the DNA is left out and the CDR3 is given as listed by TCRdb. The chain employs TRBV12-3 or TRBV12-4 and TRBJ1-5. The CDR3 is 16 residues long, counting both termini. This CDR3 is CASSPTPSLKGQPHHL.

Details on this clonotype: The conserved phenylalanine or tryptophan normally closing the CDR3 is absent here, so this likely arose from a read error. The DNA is left out, because the CDR3 cannot be placed on it with certainty; the CDR3 is given as TCRdb lists it. This chain joins TRBV29-1 and TRBJ2-1. The length of the CDR3 is 12 amino acids, counting both ends. The V gene's germline CDR1 is SQVTM and CDR2 ANQGSEA. CDR3 protein: CGVEAIGVVRFS.

Comment on this clonotype: A junction end diverges from the germline sequence, so it may reflect a read error. This sequence joins TRBV29-1 and TRBJ2-7, with unresolved D. From germline, CDR1 is SQVTM and CDR2 ANQGSEA. The CDR3 totals 12 residues. The CDR3 sequence: CNSKSADYKQYF. The CDR3 nucleotides read TGCAACTCTAAGTCCGCAGATTACAAGCAGTATTTC.

The chain joins TRBV11-2 to TRBJ2-4; the D is unclear. V gave up 10 bases and J gave up 0 bases, with 16 bases separating them. CDR3 length: 15 residues. CDR1 is SGHAT, CDR2 FQNNGV, per germline. CDR3 nucleotide sequence: TGTGCCAACACCACTTCTGAGGTAGCCAAAAACATTCAGTACTTC. Translation: CANTTSEVAKNIQYF.